The clone carrying this TCR gamma chain is labeled as large. What it recognizes is unknown. This sample is part of a study of gamma delta lymphoproliferative disorders and STAT genes. Study overall: Each gamma-chain library started from at least 50 ng of genomic DNA, using the LymphoTrack Dx TCRG Assay. Delta-chain libraries followed the EuroClonality-NGS standard operating procedure. Study-wide results and limits: Most major patient clonotypes were shared with at least one healthy donor. Whether leukemic clones are public or private remains unconfirmed.

PBMCs from patients and controls supplied the genomic DNA for sequencing. TCRdb applied CATT to the multiplex PCR reads for clone calling. The repertoire includes approximately 750 gamma-chain clones, roughly a quarter of them detected once, and 20% to 25% sits in the top ten. This CDR3 is built from 9 residues. After removal of 8 bases from V and 12 bases from J, the junction contained 5 bases not matched to a gene. The chain couples TRGV10 to TRGJ1 or TRGJ2. In the absence of a J gene in TCRdb, the DNA was matched to germline to assign it here. TRGV10 is an ORF; its function is uncertain. This TCR was recovered from a human donor in good health. What was sequenced was blood. For the CDR3, the DNA is TGTGCTGCGTGGGATTTGAAACTCTTT. It is translated as CAAWDLKLF.